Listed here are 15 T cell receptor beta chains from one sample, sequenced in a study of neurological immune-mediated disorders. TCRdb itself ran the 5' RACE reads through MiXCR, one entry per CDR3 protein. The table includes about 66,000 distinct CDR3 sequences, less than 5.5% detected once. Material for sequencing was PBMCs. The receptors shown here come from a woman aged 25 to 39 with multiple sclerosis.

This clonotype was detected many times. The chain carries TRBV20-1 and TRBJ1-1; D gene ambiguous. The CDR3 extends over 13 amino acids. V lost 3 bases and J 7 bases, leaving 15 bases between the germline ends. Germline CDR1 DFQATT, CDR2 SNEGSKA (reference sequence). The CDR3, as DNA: TGCAGTGCTAGGGGCCCAGCCTCCCTTGAAGCTTTCTTT. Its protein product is CSARGPASLEAFF.

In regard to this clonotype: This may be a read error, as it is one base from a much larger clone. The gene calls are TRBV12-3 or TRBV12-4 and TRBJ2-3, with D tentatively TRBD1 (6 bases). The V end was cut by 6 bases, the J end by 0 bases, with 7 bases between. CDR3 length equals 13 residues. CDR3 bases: TGTGCCAGCAGGACAGGAAGCACAGATACGCAGTATTTT. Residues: CASRTGSTDTQYF.

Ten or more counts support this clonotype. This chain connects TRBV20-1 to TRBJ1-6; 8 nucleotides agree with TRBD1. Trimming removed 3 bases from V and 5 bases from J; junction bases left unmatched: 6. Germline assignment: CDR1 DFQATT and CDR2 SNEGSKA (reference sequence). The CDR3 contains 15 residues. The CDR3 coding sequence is TGCAGTGCTAGGACAGGGGTAGTGGATAATTCACCCCTCCACTTT. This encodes CSARTGVVDNSPLHF.

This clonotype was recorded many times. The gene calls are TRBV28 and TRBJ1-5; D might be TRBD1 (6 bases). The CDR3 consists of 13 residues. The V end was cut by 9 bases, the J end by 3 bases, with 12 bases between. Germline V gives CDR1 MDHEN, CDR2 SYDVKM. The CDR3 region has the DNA TGTGCCAGTGGGTCGGGGGCCAATCAGCCCCAGCATTTT. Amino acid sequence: CASGSGANQPQHF.

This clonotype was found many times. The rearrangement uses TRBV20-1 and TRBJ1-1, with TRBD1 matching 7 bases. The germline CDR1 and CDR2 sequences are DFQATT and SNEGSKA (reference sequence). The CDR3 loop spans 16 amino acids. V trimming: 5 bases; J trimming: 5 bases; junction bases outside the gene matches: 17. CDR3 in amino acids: CSAAPRRQGFGTEAFF. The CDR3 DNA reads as TGCAGTGCTGCCCCTCGTCGACAGGGTTTTGGGACTGAAGCTTTCTTT.

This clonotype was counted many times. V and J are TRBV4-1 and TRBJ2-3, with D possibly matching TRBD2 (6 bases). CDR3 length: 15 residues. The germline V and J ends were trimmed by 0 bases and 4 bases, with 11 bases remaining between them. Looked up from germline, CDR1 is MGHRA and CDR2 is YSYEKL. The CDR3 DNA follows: TGCGCCAGCAGCCAAGATCCGTGGGGGGCAGATACGCAGTATTTT. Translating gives CASSQDPWGADTQYF.

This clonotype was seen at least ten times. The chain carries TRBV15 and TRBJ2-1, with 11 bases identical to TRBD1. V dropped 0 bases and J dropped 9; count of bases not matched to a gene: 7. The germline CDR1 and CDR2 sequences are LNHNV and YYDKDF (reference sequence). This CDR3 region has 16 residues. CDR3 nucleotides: TGTGCCACCAGCAGAGATGGCGGACAGGGGGCAGGTGAGCAGTTCTTC. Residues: CATSRDGGQGAGEQFF.

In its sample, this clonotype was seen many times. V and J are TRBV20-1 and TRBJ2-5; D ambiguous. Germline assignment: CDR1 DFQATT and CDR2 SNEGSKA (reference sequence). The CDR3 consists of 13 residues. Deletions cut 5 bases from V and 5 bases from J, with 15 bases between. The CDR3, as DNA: TGCAGTGCTCTAAGGACCTTGGGTGAGACCCAGTACTTC. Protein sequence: CSALRTLGETQYF.

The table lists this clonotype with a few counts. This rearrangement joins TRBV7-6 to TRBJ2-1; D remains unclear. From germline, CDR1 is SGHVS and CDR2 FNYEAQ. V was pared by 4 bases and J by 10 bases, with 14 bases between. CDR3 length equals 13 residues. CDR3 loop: CASSWVLGDEQFF. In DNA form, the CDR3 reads TGTGCCAGCAGCTGGGTACTGGGTGACGAGCAGTTCTTC.

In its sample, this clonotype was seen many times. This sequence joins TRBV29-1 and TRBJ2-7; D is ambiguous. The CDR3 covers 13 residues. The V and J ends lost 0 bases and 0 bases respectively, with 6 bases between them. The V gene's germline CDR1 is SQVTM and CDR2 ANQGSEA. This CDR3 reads CSVEDESSYEQYF. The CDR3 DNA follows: TGCAGCGTTGAAGACGAGAGCTCCTACGAGCAGTACTTC.

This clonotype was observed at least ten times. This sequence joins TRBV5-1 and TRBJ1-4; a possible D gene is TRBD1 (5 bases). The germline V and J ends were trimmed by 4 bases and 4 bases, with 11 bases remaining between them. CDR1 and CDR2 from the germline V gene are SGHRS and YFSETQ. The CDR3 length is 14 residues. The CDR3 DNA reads TGCGCCAGCAGCCTCGGGGCTATTAATGAAAAACTGTTTTTT. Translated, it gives CASSLGAINEKLFF.

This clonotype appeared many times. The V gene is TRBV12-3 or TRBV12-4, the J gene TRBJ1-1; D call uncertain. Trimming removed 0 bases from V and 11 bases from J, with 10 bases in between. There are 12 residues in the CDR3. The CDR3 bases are TGTGCCAGCAGTTTAGCCGCACTTGGCGCTTTCTTT. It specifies CASSLAALGAFF.

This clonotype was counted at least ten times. CDR3 nucleotides: TGTGCCAGCAGCTCCCCTTCGAGGGCCTCTGGAAACACCATATATTTT. It yields the protein CASSSPSRASGNTIYF. The chain carries TRBV7-8 and TRBJ1-3; D ambiguous. Germline CDR1 is SGHVS and CDR2 is FQNEAQ. The CDR3 covers 16 residues. V was trimmed by 4 bases and J by 0 bases, leaving 13 bases between them.

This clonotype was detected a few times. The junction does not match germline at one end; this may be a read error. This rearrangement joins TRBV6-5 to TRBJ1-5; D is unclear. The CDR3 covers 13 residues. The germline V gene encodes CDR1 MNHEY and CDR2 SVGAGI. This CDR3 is CASSLTLNQPQNF. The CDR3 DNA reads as TGTGCCAGCAGTTTGACACTAAATCAGCCCCAGAATTTT.

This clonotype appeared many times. The CDR3 loop is CASSPGTGGYEQYF. CDR3 nucleotide sequence: TGCGCCAGCAGCCCAGGGACAGGCGGCTACGAGCAGTACTTC. The chain couples TRBV5-1 to TRBJ2-7, with 8 bases fitting TRBD1. V lost 4 bases, J lost 3 bases, and 6 bases stayed unmatched. The CDR3 sequence is 14 residues long. The V gene's germline CDR1 is SGHRS and CDR2 YFSETQ. The whole variable domain, filled in from reference TRBV5-1 and TRBJ2-7, reads KAGVTQTPRYLIKTRGQQVTLSCSPISGHRSVSWYQQTPGQGLQFLFEYFSETQRNKGNFPGRFSGRQFSNSRSEMNVSTLELGDSALYLCASSPGTGGYEQYFGPGTRLTVT.